Presented here are 14 T cell receptor beta chains from one specimen sequenced in a study of CXCR3-negative and CXCR3-positive naive CD8 T cells. Overall study findings and caveats: Hydrophobicity was higher for TRB CDR3s found in CXCR3-positive naive cells than in CXCR3-negative naive cells.

5' RACE with UMI labels generated the TRB cDNA libraries. Reprocessing the 5' RACE reads, TCRdb reports a single entry for every CDR3 protein and omits DNA. This sample's table reports tens of thousands of distinct CDR3 sequences. Their antigen targets remain unknown. Sequencing was done on a sample of naive CXCR3+ CD8+ T cells from blood. As to subset: CD45RO-CCR7+CD27+CD95- naive CD8+ T cells expressing CXCR3 (TNR3+). The receptors come from a human donor in good health. Some clones in this sample may be carry-over from other donors' samples.

The chain joins TRBV5-6 to TRBJ2-4. The length of the CDR3 is 11 residues. Germline loops: CDR1 SGHDT, CDR2 YYEEEE. The CDR3 spells CASSLGRIQYF.

CDR3 residues: CSVDLDRDNEQFF. V is TRBV29-1 and J is TRBJ2-1; the TCRdb D gene call, TRBD1, has no DNA to confirm it. The germline V gene encodes CDR1 SQVTM and CDR2 ANQGSEA. This CDR3 spans 13 amino acids.

The CDR3 loop reads CSVLTGGMNTEAFF. V gene TRBV29-1 combines with J gene TRBJ1-1; with no DNA, the TCRdb D assignment of TRBD1 cannot be verified. Germline V lookup: CDR1 SQVTM, CDR2 ANQGSEA. CDR3 length: 14 amino acids.

The rearrangement uses TRBV7-9 and TRBJ2-7; TCRdb selects TRBD2, and the lack of DNA leaves this call unchecked. Germline CDR1 and CDR2: SEHNR and FQNEAQ (reference sequence). This CDR3 is built from 13 residues. This chain's CDR3 is CASSLAGRYEQYF.

This CDR3 reads CASSLTGRTYEQYF. The rearrangement joins TRBV12-3 or TRBV12-4 to TRBJ2-7; TCRdb lists TRBD1, though no DNA is available to test this call. The CDR3 loop spans 14 amino acids.

This sequence joins TRBV6-2 or TRBV6-3 and TRBJ2-1; checking the TCRdb D call of TRBD2 is not possible without DNA. There are 20 residues in the CDR3. Germline lookup yields CDR1 MNHEY and CDR2 SVGEGT. The chain's CDR3 is CASSYDLLAGGPSSYNEQFF.

This chain connects TRBV5-4 to TRBJ1-1. The CDR3 sequence is 13 residues long. Germline V CDR1 and CDR2: SGHNT, YYREEE (reference sequence). CDR3 sequence reads: CASSGPPNTEAFF.

This chain joins TRBV20-1 and TRBJ2-7; TCRdb lists TRBD1, though no DNA is available to test this call. From germline, CDR1 is DFQATT and CDR2 SNEGSKA (reference sequence). The CDR3 contains 17 residues. This CDR3 reads CSADRGALPPPLYEQYF.

V is TRBV19 and J is TRBJ2-3. The CDR3 length is 12 residues. CDR1 and CDR2 (germline): LNHDA, SQIVND (reference sequence). The CDR3 is CASSIGTDTQYF.

V and J are TRBV28 and TRBJ2-7. The CDR3 is 15 residues long. Germline V CDR1 and CDR2: MDHEN, SYDVKM. The CDR3 reads CASSFITDLIYEQYF.

V usage is TRBV18 and J usage is TRBJ1-5. Germline CDR1 is KGHSH and CDR2 is LQKENI. This CDR3 spans 13 amino acids. The CDR3 here is CASSPPGNQPQHF.

V and J are TRBV28 and TRBJ2-1. Germline values: CDR1 MDHEN, CDR2 SYDVKM. CDR3 size: 17 residues. The CDR3 region is CVSSLFLSTDSYNEQFF.

The chain recombines TRBV12-3 or TRBV12-4 with TRBJ2-5; the TCRdb call, TRBD2, lacks DNA for checking. The length of the CDR3 is 16 residues. CDR3 in amino acids: CASSLMSRGARETQYF.

The rearrangement links TRBV29-1 to TRBJ2-2. The CDR3 runs to 12 residues. Per the germline V gene, CDR1 is SQVTM and CDR2 is ANQGSEA. The CDR3 sequence: CSVEGAGGELFF.